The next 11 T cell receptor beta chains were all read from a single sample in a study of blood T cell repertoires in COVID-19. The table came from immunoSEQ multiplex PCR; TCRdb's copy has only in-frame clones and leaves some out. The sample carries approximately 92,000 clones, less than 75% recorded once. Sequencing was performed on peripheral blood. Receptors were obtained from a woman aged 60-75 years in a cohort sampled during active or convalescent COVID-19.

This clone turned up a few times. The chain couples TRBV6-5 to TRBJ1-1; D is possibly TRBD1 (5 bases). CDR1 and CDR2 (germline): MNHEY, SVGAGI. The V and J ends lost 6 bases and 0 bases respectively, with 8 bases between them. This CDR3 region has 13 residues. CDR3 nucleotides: TGTGCCAGCAGGACAGACTTGAACACTGAAGCTTTCTTT. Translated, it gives CASRTDLNTEAFF.

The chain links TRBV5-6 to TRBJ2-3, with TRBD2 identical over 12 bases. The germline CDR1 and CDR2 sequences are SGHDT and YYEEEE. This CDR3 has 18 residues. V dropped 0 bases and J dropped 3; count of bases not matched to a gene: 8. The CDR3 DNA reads TGTGCCAGCAGCTTGGATCTAGCGGGGGGGCAGATGACAGATACGCAGTATTTT. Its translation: CASSLDLAGGQMTDTQYF.

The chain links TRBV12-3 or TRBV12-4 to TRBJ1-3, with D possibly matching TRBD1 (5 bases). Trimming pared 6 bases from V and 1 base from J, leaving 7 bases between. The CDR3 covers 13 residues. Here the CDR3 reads CASSQGSGNTIYF. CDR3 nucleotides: TGTGCCAGCAGCCAGGGATCTGGAAACACCATATATTTT.

The CDR3 nucleotides are TGTGCCAGCAGCCCCGGATGGCGGGGGGGATCCTACGAGCAGTACTTC. Protein product: CASSPGWRGGSYEQYF. V usage is TRBV14 and J usage is TRBJ2-7; 9 bases align to TRBD2. Germline V CDR1 and CDR2: SGHDN, FVKESK. CDR3 length: 16 amino acids. V shed 4 bases and J 1 base; nucleotides not matched to a gene: 8.

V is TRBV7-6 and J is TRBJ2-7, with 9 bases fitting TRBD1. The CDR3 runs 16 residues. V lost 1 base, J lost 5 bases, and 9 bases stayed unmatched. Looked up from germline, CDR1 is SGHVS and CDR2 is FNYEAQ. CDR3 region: CASSLGSGQGYDEQYF. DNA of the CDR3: TGTGCCAGCAGCTTAGGGTCGGGACAGGGTTACGACGAGCAGTACTTC.

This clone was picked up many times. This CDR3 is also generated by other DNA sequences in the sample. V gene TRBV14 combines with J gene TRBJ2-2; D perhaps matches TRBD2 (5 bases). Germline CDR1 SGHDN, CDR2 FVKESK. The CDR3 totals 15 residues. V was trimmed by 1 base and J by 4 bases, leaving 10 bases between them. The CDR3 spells CASSQVRGGTGELFF. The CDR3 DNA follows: TGTGCCAGCAGCCAAGTCCGGGGTGGCACCGGGGAGCTGTTTTTT.

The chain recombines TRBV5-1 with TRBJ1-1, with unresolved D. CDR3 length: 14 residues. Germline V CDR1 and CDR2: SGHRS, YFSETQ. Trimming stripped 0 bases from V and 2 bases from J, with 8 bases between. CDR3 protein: CASSLAAGNTEAFF. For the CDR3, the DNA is TGCGCCAGCAGCTTGGCGGCGGGTAACACTGAAGCTTTCTTT. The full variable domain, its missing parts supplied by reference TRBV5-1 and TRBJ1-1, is KAGVTQTPRYLIKTRGQQVTLSCSPISGHRSVSWYQQTPGQGLQFLFEYFSETQRNKGNFPGRFSGRQFSNSRSEMNVSTLELGDSALYLCASSLAAGNTEAFFGQGTRLTVV.

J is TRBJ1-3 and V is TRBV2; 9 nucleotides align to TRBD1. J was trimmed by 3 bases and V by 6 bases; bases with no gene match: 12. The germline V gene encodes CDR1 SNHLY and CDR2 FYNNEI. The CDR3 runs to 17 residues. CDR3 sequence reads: CASRRDRAQDFGNTIYF. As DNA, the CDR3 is TGTGCCAGCAGGCGGGACAGGGCTCAAGACTTTGGAAACACCATATATTTT.

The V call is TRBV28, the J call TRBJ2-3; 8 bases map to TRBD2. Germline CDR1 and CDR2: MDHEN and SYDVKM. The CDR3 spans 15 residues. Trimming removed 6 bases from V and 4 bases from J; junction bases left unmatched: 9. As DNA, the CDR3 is TGTGCCAGCAGGGTCGGGGGGGCTTCCTCAGATACGCAGTATTTT. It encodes CASRVGGASSDTQYF.

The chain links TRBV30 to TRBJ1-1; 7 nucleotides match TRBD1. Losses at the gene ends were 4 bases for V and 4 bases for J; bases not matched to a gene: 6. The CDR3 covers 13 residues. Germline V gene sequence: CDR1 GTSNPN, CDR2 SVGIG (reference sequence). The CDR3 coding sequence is TGTGCCTGGACCCGGGACAGAGGCACTGAAGCTTTCTTT. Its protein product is CAWTRDRGTEAFF. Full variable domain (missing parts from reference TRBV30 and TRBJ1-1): SQTIHQWPATLVQPVGSPLSLECTVEGTSNPNLYWYRQAAGRGLQLLFYSVGIGQISSEVPQNLSASRPQDRQFILSSKKLLLSDSGFYLCAWTRDRGTEAFFGQGTRLTVV.

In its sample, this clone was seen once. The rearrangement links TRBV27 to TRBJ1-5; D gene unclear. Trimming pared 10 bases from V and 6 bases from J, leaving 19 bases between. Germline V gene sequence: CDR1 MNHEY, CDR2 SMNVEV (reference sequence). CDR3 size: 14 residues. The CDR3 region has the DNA TGTGCCACCGCCGGAGGATTCGGGGTTCAGCCCCAGCATTTT. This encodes CATAGGFGVQPQHF.